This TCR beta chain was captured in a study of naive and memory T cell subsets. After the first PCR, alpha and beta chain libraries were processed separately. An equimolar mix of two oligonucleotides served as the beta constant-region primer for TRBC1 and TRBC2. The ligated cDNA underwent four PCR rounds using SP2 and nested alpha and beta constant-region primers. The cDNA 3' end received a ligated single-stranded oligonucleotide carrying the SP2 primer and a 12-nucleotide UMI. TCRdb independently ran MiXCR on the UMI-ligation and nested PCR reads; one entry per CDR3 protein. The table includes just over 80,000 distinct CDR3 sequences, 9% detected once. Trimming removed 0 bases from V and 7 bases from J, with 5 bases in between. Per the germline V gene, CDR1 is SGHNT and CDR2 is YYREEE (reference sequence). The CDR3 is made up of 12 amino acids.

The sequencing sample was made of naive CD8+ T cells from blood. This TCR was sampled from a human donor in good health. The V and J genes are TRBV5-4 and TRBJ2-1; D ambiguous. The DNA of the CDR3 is TGTGCCAGCAGCTTGGTGGATAATGAGCAGTTCTTC. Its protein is CASSLVDNEQFF.